The present TCR beta chain was sequenced within a study of blood T cell repertoires in COVID-19 (TCRdb year 2020). In terms of the full investigation: Samples covering the acute and convalescent phases of COVID-19 were provided by collaborators in the United States, Italy and Spain. The material from the prospective study consisted of cDNA or gDNA derived from T cells, B-cell-depleted T cells, or PBMCs. Subjects who had been exposed to COVID-19, were actively infected with it, or had recovered from it provided the deeply sampled blood TCRbeta repertoires that made up the dataset. The repertoires were made available in a free public database intended to serve as a resource for research on the immune response to SARS-CoV-2. Samples were obtained from the ongoing ImmuneRACE study (first 160 participants) and from 1,254 subjects provided by 6 global collaborators. A de-identified subject ID, COVID-19 status, age in years and sex were almost always included in the sample metadata. HLA class I and class II types, where available, came from metadata supplied by the sample provider rather than from assay-based typing. On the study overall, not on this receptor specifically: The quantity of clinical and demographic metadata differed by source and by participant and was supplied without curation.

Per the germline V gene (reference sequence), LNHDA is the CDR1 and SQIVND is the CDR2. V lost 4 bases and J lost 0 bases, and the count of bases not matched to a germline gene is 12. From cysteine to phenylalanine, the CDR3 is 18 amino acids long. The only DNA kept is the CDR3, 54 bases in frame from the first base. The collaborating institutions used their own protocols to collect whole blood in K2EDTA tubes. Collaborator samples were shipped for TCRbeta analysis as frozen whole blood, isolated PBMCs, or DNA extracted from either sample type. About this clone: Its antigen has not been determined. One base away there is no much larger clone; base qualities are not given.

TCRbeta CDR3 regions were amplified from genomic DNA by means of the immunoSEQ Assay, a bias-controlled multiplex PCR. Turning to the authors' computational methods: The number of nucleated cells in each sample was estimated by amplification of reference gene primers within the assay. To quantify the absolute abundance of each unique TCRbeta CDR3 rearrangement, sequence reads were collapsed and filtered. For each sample, productive Simpson clonality was calculated as the square root of Simpson's diversity index over productive rearrangements. TCRdb retrieved this table from immuneACCESS and kept in-frame rearrangements only. Not all clones are present; in checked studies, unresolved V genes account for under half, and no reason is known for the remainder. V and J calls and clone size follow that table, whereas D and trimming were derived from the DNA. This sample gives over 80,000 clones in total; roughly 86% of them show up just once. Clones ranked in the top ten supply 9% to 12% of the sample.

The chain employs TRBV19 and TRBJ1-5; 7 junctional bases match TRBD1. The sequence was collected from a man in his fifties or sixties with acute or convalescent COVID-19. The sample was peripheral blood. The nucleotides read TGTGCCAGTAGTAAAGGACAGGCCTCCCCCTCTAGCAATCAGCCCCAGCATTTT. This translates into CASSKGQASPSSNQPQHF.